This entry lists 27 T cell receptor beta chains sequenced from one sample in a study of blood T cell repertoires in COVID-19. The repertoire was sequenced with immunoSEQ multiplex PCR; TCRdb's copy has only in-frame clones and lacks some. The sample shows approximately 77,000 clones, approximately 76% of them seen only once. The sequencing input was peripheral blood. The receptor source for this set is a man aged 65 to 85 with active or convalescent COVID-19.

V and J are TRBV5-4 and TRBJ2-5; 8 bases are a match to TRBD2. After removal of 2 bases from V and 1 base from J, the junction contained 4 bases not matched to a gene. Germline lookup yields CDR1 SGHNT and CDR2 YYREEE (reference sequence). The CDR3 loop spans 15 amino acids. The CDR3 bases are TGTGCCAGCAGCTTAGGCCTAGCGGGCCAAGAGACCCAGTACTTC. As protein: CASSLGLAGQETQYF. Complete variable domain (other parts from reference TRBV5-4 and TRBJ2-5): ETGVTQSPTHLIKTRGQQVTLRCSSQSGHNTVSWYQQALGQGPQFIFQYYREEENGRGNFPPRFSGLQFPNYSSELNVNALELDDSALYLCASSLGLAGQETQYFGPGTRLLVL.

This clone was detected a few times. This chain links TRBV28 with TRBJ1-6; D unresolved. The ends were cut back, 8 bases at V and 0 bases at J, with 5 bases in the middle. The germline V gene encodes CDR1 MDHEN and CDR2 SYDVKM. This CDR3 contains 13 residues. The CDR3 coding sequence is TGTGCCAGCCACAGCTCCTATAATTCACCCCTCCACTTT. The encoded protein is CASHSSYNSPLHF.

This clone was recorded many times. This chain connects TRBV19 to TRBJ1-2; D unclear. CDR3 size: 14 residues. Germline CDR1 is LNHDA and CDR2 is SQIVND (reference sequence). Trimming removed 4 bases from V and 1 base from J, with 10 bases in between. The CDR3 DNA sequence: TGTGCCAGTAGTAAGTGGGGAGGTAACTATGGCTACACCTTC. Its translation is CASSKWGGNYGYTF.

The CDR3 reads CASSRTLAGGRDTQYF. The CDR3 nucleotides read TGTGCCAGCAGCCGGACACTAGCGGGGGGGCGAGATACGCAGTATTTT. The rearrangement links TRBV5-4 to TRBJ2-3, with TRBD2 matching over 13 bases. This CDR3 is 16 amino acids long. The J segment lost 5 bases and the V segment lost 4 bases, leaving 7 bases of the junction unmatched. Germline V gene sequence: CDR1 SGHNT, CDR2 YYREEE (reference sequence).

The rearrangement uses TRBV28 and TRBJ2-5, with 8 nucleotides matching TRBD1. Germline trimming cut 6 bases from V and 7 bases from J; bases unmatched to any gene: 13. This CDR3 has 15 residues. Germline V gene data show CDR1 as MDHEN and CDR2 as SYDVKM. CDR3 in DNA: TGTGCCAGCAGCCTTCCCGGGACAGGAATGGTGACCCAGTACTTC. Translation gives CASSLPGTGMVTQYF.

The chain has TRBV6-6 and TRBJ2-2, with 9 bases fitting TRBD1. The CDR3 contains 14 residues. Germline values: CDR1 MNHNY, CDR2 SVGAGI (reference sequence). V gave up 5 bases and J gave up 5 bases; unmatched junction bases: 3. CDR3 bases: TGTGCCAGCAGTCCCGACAGGGGGACCGGGGAGCTGTTTTTT. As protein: CASSPDRGTGELFF.

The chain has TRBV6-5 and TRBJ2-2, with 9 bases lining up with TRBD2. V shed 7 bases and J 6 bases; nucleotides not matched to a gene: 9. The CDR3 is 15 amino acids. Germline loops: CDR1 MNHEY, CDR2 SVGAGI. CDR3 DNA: TGTGCCAGCACGTTTGCCATAGCGGGAGCCGGGGAGCTGTTTTTT. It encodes CASTFAIAGAGELFF.

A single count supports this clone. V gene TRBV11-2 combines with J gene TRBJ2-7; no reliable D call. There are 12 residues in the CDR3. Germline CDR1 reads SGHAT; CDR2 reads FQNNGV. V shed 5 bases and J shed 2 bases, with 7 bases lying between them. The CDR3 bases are TGTGCCAGCAGCCCGAGTCCCTACGAGCAGTACTTC. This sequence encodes CASSPSPYEQYF.

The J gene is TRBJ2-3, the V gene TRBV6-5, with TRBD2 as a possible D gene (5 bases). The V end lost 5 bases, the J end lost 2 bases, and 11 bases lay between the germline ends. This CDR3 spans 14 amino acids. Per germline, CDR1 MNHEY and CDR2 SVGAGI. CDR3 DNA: TGTGCCAGCAGTCTAAGAGGGCTCACAGATACGCAGTATTTT. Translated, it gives CASSLRGLTDTQYF.

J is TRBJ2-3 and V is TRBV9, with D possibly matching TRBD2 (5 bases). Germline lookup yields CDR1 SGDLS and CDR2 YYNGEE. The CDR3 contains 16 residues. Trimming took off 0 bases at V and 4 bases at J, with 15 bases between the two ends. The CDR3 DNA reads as TGTGCCAGCAGCGTAGCGTCTAGCCAAGGCGCAGATACGCAGTATTTT. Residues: CASSVASSQGADTQYF.

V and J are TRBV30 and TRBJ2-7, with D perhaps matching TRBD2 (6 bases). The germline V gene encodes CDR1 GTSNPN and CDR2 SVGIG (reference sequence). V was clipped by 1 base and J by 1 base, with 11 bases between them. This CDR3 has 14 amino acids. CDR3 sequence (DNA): TGTGCCTGGAGTGGCAGGAGGGATTCCTACGAGCAGTACTTC. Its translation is CAWSGRRDSYEQYF.

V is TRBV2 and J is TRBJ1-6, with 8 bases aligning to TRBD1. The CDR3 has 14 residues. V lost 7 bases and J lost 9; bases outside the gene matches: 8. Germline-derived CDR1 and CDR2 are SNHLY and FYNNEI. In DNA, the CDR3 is TGTGCCAGCAACTTGGGACAGGAGGGTTCACCCCTCCACTTT. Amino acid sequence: CASNLGQEGSPLHF.

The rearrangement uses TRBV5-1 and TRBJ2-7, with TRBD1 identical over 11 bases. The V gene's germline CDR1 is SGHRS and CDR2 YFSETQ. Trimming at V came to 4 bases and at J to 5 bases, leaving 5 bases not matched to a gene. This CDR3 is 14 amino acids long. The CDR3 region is CASSQGQGENEQYF. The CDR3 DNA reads TGCGCCAGCAGCCAGGGACAGGGGGAGAACGAGCAGTACTTC.

The CDR3: CASSRTDRDNSPLHF. CDR3 coding DNA: TGTGCCAGCAGTCGGACGGACAGGGATAATTCACCCCTCCACTTT. The J gene is TRBJ1-6, the V gene TRBV27; the match to TRBD1 covers 8 bases. The ends lost 5 bases at V and 5 bases at J; junction bases unmatched: 5. Germline-derived CDR1 and CDR2 are MNHEY and SMNVEV (reference sequence). This CDR3 contains 15 residues.

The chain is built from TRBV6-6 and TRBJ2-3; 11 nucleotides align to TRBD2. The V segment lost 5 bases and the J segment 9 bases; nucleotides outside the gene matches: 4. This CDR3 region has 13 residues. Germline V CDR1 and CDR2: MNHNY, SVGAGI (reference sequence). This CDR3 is CASSILAGGTQYF. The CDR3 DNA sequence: TGTGCCAGCAGTATCCTAGCGGGGGGAACGCAGTATTTT.

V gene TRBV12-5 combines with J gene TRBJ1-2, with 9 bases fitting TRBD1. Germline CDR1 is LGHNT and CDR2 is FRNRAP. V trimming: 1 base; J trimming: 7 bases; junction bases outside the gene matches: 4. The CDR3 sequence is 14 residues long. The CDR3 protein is CASGLAQGAGGYTF. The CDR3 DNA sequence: TGTGCTAGTGGTTTGGCACAGGGGGCGGGTGGCTACACCTTC.

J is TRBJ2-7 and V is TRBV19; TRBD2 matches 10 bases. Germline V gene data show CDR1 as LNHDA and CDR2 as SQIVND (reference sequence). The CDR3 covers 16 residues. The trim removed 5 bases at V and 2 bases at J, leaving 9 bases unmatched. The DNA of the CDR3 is TGTGCCAGTAGTCCTCGGACTAGCGGACCTCCCTACGAGCAGTACTTC. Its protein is CASSPRTSGPPYEQYF. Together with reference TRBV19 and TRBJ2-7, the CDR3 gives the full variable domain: DGGITQSPKYLFRKEGQNVTLSCEQNLNHDAMYWYRQDPGQGLRLIYYSQIVNDFQKGDIAEGYSVSREKKESFPLTVTSAQKNPTAFYLCASSPRTSGPPYEQYFGPGTRLTVT.

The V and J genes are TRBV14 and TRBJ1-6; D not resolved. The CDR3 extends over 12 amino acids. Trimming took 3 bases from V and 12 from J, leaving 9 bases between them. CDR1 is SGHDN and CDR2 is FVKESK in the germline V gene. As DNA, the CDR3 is TGTGCCAGCAGCCATGATGCGGGACCCCTCCACTTT. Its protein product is CASSHDAGPLHF.

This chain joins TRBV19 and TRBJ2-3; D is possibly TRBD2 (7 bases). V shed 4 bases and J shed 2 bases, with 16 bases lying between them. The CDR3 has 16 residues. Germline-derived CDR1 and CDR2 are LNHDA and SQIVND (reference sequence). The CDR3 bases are TGTGCCAGTAGTAGGGCTAGGGGGGGGTTCACAGATACGCAGTATTTT. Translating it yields CASSRARGGFTDTQYF.

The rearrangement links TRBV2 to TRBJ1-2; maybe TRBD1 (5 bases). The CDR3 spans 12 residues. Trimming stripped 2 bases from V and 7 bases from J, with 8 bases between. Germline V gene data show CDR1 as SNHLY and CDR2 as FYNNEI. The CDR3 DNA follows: TGTGCCAGCAGTGAACAGGGCAGTGGCTACACCTTC. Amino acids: CASSEQGSGYTF.

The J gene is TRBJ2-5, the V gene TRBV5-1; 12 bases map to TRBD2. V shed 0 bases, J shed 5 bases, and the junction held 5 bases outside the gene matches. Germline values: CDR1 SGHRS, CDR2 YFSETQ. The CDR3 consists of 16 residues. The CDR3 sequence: CASSLVASGGAETQYF. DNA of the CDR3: TGCGCCAGCAGCTTGGTCGCTAGCGGGGGGGCTGAGACCCAGTACTTC. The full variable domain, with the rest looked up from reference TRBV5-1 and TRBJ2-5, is KAGVTQTPRYLIKTRGQQVTLSCSPISGHRSVSWYQQTPGQGLQFLFEYFSETQRNKGNFPGRFSGRQFSNSRSEMNVSTLELGDSALYLCASSLVASGGAETQYFGPGTRLLVL.

CDR3 coding DNA: TGTGCCAGCTGCAGGGTCAGCAATCAGCCCCAGCATTTT. Its translation: CASCRVSNQPQHF. The genes are TRBV19 and TRBJ1-5; tentatively, D is TRBD1 (5 bases). Germline V gives CDR1 LNHDA, CDR2 SQIVND (reference sequence). Trimming left V 9 bases short and J 1 base short, with 10 bases between. The CDR3 is made up of 13 amino acids.

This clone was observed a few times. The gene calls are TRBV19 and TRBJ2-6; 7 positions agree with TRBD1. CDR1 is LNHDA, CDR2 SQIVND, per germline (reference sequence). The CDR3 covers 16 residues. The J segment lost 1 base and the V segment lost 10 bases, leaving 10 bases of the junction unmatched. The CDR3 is CATQFRGFSGANVLTF. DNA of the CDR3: TGTGCCACACAATTCAGGGGGTTTTCTGGGGCCAACGTCCTGACTTTC.

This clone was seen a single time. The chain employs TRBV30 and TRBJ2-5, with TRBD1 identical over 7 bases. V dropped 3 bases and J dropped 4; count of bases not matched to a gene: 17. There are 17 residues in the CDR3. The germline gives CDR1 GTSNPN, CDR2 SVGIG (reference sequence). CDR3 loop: CAWSPRRGGRIGETQYF. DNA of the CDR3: TGTGCCTGGAGCCCCAGAAGAGGGGGCAGAATTGGAGAGACCCAGTACTTC.

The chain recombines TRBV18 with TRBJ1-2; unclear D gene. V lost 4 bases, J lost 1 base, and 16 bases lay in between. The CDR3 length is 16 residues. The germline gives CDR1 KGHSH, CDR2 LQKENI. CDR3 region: CASSRSRTGNNYGYTF. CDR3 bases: TGTGCCAGCTCACGGTCTCGGACGGGAAATAACTATGGCTACACCTTC.

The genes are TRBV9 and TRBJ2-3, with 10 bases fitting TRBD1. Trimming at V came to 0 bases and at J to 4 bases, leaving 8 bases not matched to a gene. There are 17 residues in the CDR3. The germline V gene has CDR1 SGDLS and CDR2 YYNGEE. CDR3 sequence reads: CASSVDQGQGTADTQYF. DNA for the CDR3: TGTGCCAGCAGCGTAGACCAGGGACAGGGGACCGCAGATACGCAGTATTTT.

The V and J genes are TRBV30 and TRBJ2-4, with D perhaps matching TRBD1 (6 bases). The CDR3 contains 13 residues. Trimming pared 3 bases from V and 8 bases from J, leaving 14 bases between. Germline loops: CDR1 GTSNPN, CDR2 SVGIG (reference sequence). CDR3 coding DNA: TGTGCCTGGAGCGACAGGTTGGTGGACATTCAGTACTTC. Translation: CAWSDRLVDIQYF.